The next 5 T cell receptor beta chains were all read from a single sample in a study of CD8 T cells in Susac syndrome. The RNA input was about 0.45 to 1 ug, and it was reverse transcribed with random hexamers. TCRdb re-analysed the immunoSEQ multiplex PCR reads in MiXCR, keeping a single row per CDR3 protein. The sample includes some 180,000 distinct CDR3 sequences, roughly 94% of them seen just once. Source material: CD4+ T cells from PBMCs. Source of these receptors: a human donor with Susac syndrome.

The gene calls are TRBV3-1 and TRBJ1-2; D remains ambiguous. CDR1 is LGHDT, CDR2 YNNKEL, per germline (reference sequence). V was shortened by 5 bases and J by 8 bases, with 15 bases between the two germline ends. The CDR3 consists of 13 residues. CDR3 nucleotide sequence: TGTGCCAGCAGCTCGAAATATCTAGCCGGCTACACCTTC. As protein: CASSSKYLAGYTF.

The chain combines TRBV4-3 with TRBJ1-1, with 7 bases fitting TRBD1. In germline, CDR1 is LGHNA, CDR2 YSLEER. The CDR3 covers 15 residues. V was pared by 2 bases and J by 5 bases, with 8 bases of the junction left unmatched. CDR3 region: CASSQQQGRRTEAFF. CDR3 coding DNA: TGCGCCAGCAGCCAACAACAGGGGAGGCGGACTGAAGCTTTCTTT.

The CDR3 loop is CASSSRLAVSSYEQYF. CDR3 DNA: TGTGCCAGCAGTTCCCGACTAGCGGTGAGCTCCTACGAGCAGTACTTC. V is TRBV12-3 or TRBV12-4 and J is TRBJ2-7; TRBD2 agrees at 9 bases. V lost 4 bases and J lost 0; bases outside the gene matches: 7. The CDR3 spans 16 residues.

V and J are TRBV4-3 and TRBJ1-1; D may be TRBD1 (5 bases). V was shortened by 4 bases and J by 5 bases, with 11 bases between the two germline ends. There are 13 residues in the CDR3. Germline CDR1 reads LGHNA; CDR2 reads YSLEER. CDR3 DNA: TGCGCCAGCAGCCCCGTGGGGGGTACTGAAGCTTTCTTT. It codes for CASSPVGGTEAFF.

The CDR3 protein is CSAGLGGSGANVLTF. CDR3 nucleotides: TGCAGTGCAGGGCTCGGGGGCTCTGGGGCCAACGTCCTGACTTTC. V and J are TRBV20-1 and TRBJ2-6, with D possibly matching TRBD2 (6 bases). From germline, CDR1 is DFQATT and CDR2 SNEGSKA (reference sequence). The CDR3 has 15 residues. V lost 6 bases, J lost 0 bases, and 12 bases lay in between.